The 7 T cell receptor beta chains presented below share a single source sample, sequenced in a study of T cells in Graves' hyperthyroidism and ophthalmopathy. Amplified TCR beta CDR3 regions derived from RNA transcripts. A first-round RT-PCR of the TCR CDR3 used the HTBI primer set. TCRdb passed the multiplex PCR reads through MiXCR, listing each CDR3 protein once. The profile shows about 840,000 distinct CDR3 sequences, approximately 40% of them singletons. The sequencing sample was made of blood. The receptors were gathered from a man between 18 and 29 years old with Graves' hyperthyroidism.

This clonotype was detected only a few times. The chain recombines TRBV5-5 with TRBJ1-1; D is unresolved. Trimming took 0 bases from V and 6 from J, leaving 9 bases between them. This CDR3 has 13 residues. Germline V gene sequence: CDR1 SGHKS, CDR2 YYEKEE (reference sequence). The CDR3 protein is CASSLVGRPEAFF. CDR3 bases: TGTGCCAGCAGCTTGGTAGGACGCCCTGAAGCTTTCTTT.

The genes are TRBV29-1 and TRBJ1-2, with TRBD1 identical over 7 bases. J gave up 3 bases and V 4 bases, and 8 bases lay outside the gene matches. This CDR3 has 14 amino acids. Germline assignment: CDR1 SQVTM and CDR2 ANQGSEA. The CDR3 here is CSVGGSGTDYGYTF. The CDR3 DNA reads as TGCAGCGTTGGCGGCAGCGGGACAGACTATGGCTACACCTTC.

This clonotype came up many times. The chain uses TRBV7-9 and TRBJ1-2; tentatively, D is TRBD1 (6 bases). The CDR3 loop spans 16 amino acids. V dropped 1 base and J dropped 1 base, with 13 bases sitting between them. Germline CDR1 and CDR2: SEHNR and FQNEAQ (reference sequence). The CDR3 sequence is CASSLGGQILNYGYTF. Here the CDR3 DNA reads TGTGCCAGCAGCTTAGGTGGACAGATACTTAACTATGGCTACACCTTC.

The sample holds many counts of this clonotype. The chain joins TRBV20-1 to TRBJ1-1; D not resolved. V was cut by 3 bases and J by 4 bases, with 12 bases left in between. The CDR3 length is 13 residues. Germline V gene sequence: CDR1 DFQATT, CDR2 SNEGSKA (reference sequence). Here the CDR3 reads CSARVSEITEAFF. CDR3 DNA sequence: TGCAGTGCTAGGGTTTCGGAGATCACTGAAGCTTTCTTT.

CDR3 loop: CASSLWRFQETQYF. CDR3 in DNA: TGTGCCAGCAGTTTGTGGAGGTTCCAAGAGACCCAGTACTTC. V and J are TRBV2 and TRBJ2-5; the D gene is possibly TRBD2 (5 bases). Trimming shortened V by 5 bases and J by 1 base, and 11 bases separated the two germline ends. CDR1 and CDR2 (germline): SNHLY, FYNNEI. The CDR3 length is 14 residues.

The chain carries TRBV5-1 and TRBJ2-2, with a tentative D call TRBD1 (7 bases). Germline values: CDR1 SGHRS, CDR2 YFSETQ. This CDR3 region has 17 residues. The V end was cut by 0 bases, the J end by 3 bases, with 15 bases between. The CDR3 sequence is CASSLDRQGGYTGELFF. As DNA, the CDR3 is TGCGCCAGCAGCTTGGATAGACAGGGAGGATACACCGGGGAGCTGTTTTTT.

This clonotype showed up just once. The chain couples TRBV7-6 to TRBJ2-7; possibly TRBD2 for D (5 bases). The V end lost 4 bases, the J end lost 3 bases, and 13 bases lay between the germline ends. Germline V gene data show CDR1 as SGHVS and CDR2 as FNYEAQ. The CDR3 runs 14 residues. This CDR3 reads CASSYEGVSYEQYF. CDR3 bases: TGTGCCAGCAGCTATGAGGGAGTTAGCTACGAGCAGTACTTC. The whole variable domain, filled in from reference TRBV7-6 and TRBJ2-7, reads GAGVSQSPRYKVTKRGQDVALRCDPISGHVSLYWYRQALGQGPEFLTYFNYEAQQDKSGLPNDRFSAERPEGSISTLTIQRTEQRDSAMYRCASSYEGVSYEQYFGPGTRLTVT.